Following are 18 T cell receptor beta chains from one sample sequenced in a study of cytomegalovirus exposure and HLA in healthy donors. Amplification used 60 Vbeta primers and 13 Jbeta primers. Using immunoSEQ multiplex PCR, the repertoire was profiled, and TCRdb retains in-frame clones only, with some absent. Recorded for this sample: under 150,000 clones. Specimen: PBMCs. These receptors originate from a woman aged 40 to 55 in good health and CMV-seronegative.

The V gene is TRBV27, the J gene TRBJ2-3; 8 bases are a match to TRBD2. The CDR3 length is 14 residues. The germline V gene has CDR1 MNHEY and CDR2 SMNVEV (reference sequence). With V trimmed by 11 bases and J by 0 bases, 7 bases remained unmatched. The CDR3 region is CAAGGAASTDTQYF. The CDR3, as DNA: TGTGCCGCGGGAGGCGCCGCTAGCACAGATACGCAGTATTTT.

The CDR3 here is CASSLSSGGQAMNTEAFF. DNA of the CDR3: TGTGCCAGCAGCTTATCATCGGGGGGCCAAGCTATGAACACTGAAGCTTTCTTT. The chain combines TRBV7-2 with TRBJ1-1, with D maybe TRBD1 (6 bases). Germline CDR1 reads SGHTA; CDR2 reads FQGNSA. This CDR3 region has 18 residues. V was shortened by 2 bases and J by 0 bases, with 19 bases between the two germline ends.

This chain uses TRBV7-9 with TRBJ1-2, with 12 bases identical to TRBD1. Germline-derived CDR1 and CDR2 are SEHNR and FQNEAQ (reference sequence). CDR3 length equals 16 residues. V lost 5 bases to trimming and J lost 6 bases; unmatched junction nucleotides: 10. As DNA, the CDR3 is TGTGCCAGCAGCCAGCTCCGGGACAGGGGGCATCATGGCTACACCTTC. This gives the protein CASSQLRDRGHHGYTF.

The genes are TRBV18 and TRBJ2-3, with 9 bases lining up with TRBD2. Germline loops: CDR1 KGHSH, CDR2 LQKENI. The V gene end was trimmed by 3 bases and the J gene end by 1 base; junction bases not matched to a gene: 11. CDR3 size: 18 residues. In DNA form, the CDR3 reads TGTGCCAGCTCACCGCCGCAGTTGAGCGGGGGGCGCACAGATACGCAGTATTTT. Translation gives CASSPPQLSGGRTDTQYF. The whole variable domain, filled in from reference TRBV18 and TRBJ2-3, reads NAGVMQNPRHLVRRRGQEARLRCSPMKGHSHVYWYRQLPEEGLKFMVYLQKENIIDESGMPKERFSAEFPKEGPSILRIQQVVRGDSAAYFCASSPPQLSGGRTDTQYFGPGTRLTVL.

The rearrangement links TRBV5-1 to TRBJ1-3; 8 bases are shared with TRBD1. Germline CDR1 SGHRS, CDR2 YFSETQ. Trimming removed 5 bases from V and 8 bases from J; junction bases left unmatched: 6. This CDR3 has 13 amino acids. CDR3 protein: CASRMDREDTIYF. DNA of the CDR3: TGCGCCAGCAGGATGGACAGGGAGGACACCATATATTTT.

This chain joins TRBV7-3 and TRBJ2-2, with D possibly matching TRBD1 (6 bases). Germline CDR1 and CDR2: SGHTA and FQGTGA. Trimming cost V 1 base and J 1 base, with 10 bases left between them. The CDR3 is 16 residues long. The CDR3 here is CASSLILGGNTGELFF. DNA for the CDR3: TGTGCCAGCAGCTTAATTCTAGGGGGGAACACCGGGGAGCTGTTTTTT.

J is TRBJ1-4 and V is TRBV27; tentatively, D is TRBD1 (5 bases). The germline CDR1 and CDR2 sequences are MNHEY and SMNVEV (reference sequence). Trimming cost V 5 bases and J 3 bases, with 16 bases left between them. The CDR3 length is 16 residues. The CDR3 nucleotides are TGTGCCAGCAGTCTACGAAAGACAGCTGCTAATGAAAAACTGTTTTTT. Translated, it gives CASSLRKTAANEKLFF.

The rearrangement links TRBV15 to TRBJ2-2; D is perhaps TRBD2 (6 bases). The V end lost 0 bases, the J end lost 2 bases, and 16 bases lay between the germline ends. The CDR3 totals 18 residues. CDR1 is LNHNV and CDR2 is YYDKDF in the germline V gene (reference sequence). The CDR3 protein is CATSRDRGLGGNTGELFF. CDR3 in DNA: TGTGCCACCAGCAGAGATCGAGGCCTGGGGGGTAACACCGGGGAGCTGTTTTTT. Together with reference TRBV15 and TRBJ2-2, the CDR3 gives the full variable domain: DAMVIQNPRYQVTQFGKPVTLSCSQTLNHNVMYWYQQKSSQAPKLLFHYYDKDFNNEADTPDNFQSRRPNTSFCFLDIRSPGLGDTAMYLCATSRDRGLGGNTGELFFGEGSRLTVL.

This chain uses TRBV28 with TRBJ1-2; perhaps TRBD1 as D (5 bases). Trimming stripped 6 bases from V and 5 bases from J, with 19 bases between. Germline CDR1 reads MDHEN; CDR2 reads SYDVKM. The CDR3 extends over 15 amino acids. The CDR3 here is CASSLGGALGYGYTF. CDR3 bases: TGTGCCAGCAGCCTGGGAGGGGCCCTTGGGTATGGCTACACCTTC.

The chain joins TRBV28 to TRBJ2-7, with 11 nucleotides matching TRBD1. The trim removed 5 bases at V and 6 bases at J, leaving 3 bases unmatched. The CDR3 length is 13 residues. Looked up from germline, CDR1 is MDHEN and CDR2 is SYDVKM. The CDR3 DNA follows: TGTGCCAGCAGTAGGACAGGGGGCGGCGAGCAGTACTTC. This codes for CASSRTGGGEQYF.

This rearrangement joins TRBV5-4 to TRBJ1-2; maybe TRBD1 (5 bases). The CDR3 spans 13 residues. The V end lost 0 bases, the J end lost 4 bases, and 7 bases lay between the germline ends. The germline gives CDR1 SGHNT, CDR2 YYREEE (reference sequence). DNA for the CDR3: TGTGCCAGCAGCTTGGAGGGGATCTATGGCTACACCTTC. This gives the protein CASSLEGIYGYTF.

About this clone itself: This sample includes further DNA sequences coding for the same CDR3. The chain employs TRBV2 and TRBJ2-2; TRBD2 agrees at 8 bases. Germline V gene sequence: CDR1 SNHLY, CDR2 FYNNEI. Unmatched junction bases numbered 4, after V lost 5 bases and J lost 5 bases. The CDR3 loop spans 14 amino acids. CDR3 coding DNA: TGTGCCAGCAGTCCGGGGGGGAATACCGGGGAGCTGTTTTTT. Translation: CASSPGGNTGELFF.

Points on this clone: Different DNA sequences within this sample yield the same CDR3. This CDR3 reads CASSPPTGVYGYTF. The CDR3 DNA reads as TGTGCCAGCAGCCCGCCGACAGGAGTCTATGGCTACACCTTC. This rearrangement joins TRBV7-2 to TRBJ1-2, with TRBD1 as a possible D gene (6 bases). The CDR3 consists of 14 residues. Germline CDR1 and CDR2: SGHTA and FQGNSA. Trimming left V 5 bases short and J 4 bases short, with 14 bases between.

The rearrangement joins TRBV5-1 to TRBJ1-2; 8 bases map to TRBD1. The CDR3 runs to 13 residues. Germline lookup yields CDR1 SGHRS and CDR2 YFSETQ. V shed 7 bases, J shed 4 bases, and the junction held 6 bases outside the gene matches. The CDR3: CASFSDRGYGYTF. The CDR3 DNA is TGCGCCAGCTTTTCAGACAGGGGCTATGGCTACACCTTC.

The chain carries TRBV9 and TRBJ2-2, with 7 bases identical to TRBD1. The V and J ends lost 2 bases and 5 bases, in that order; junction bases with no gene match: 3. The germline CDR1 and CDR2 sequences are SGDLS and YYNGEE. The length of the CDR3 is 14 residues. For the CDR3, the DNA is TGTGCCAGCAGCGTTTTACAGGGGACCGGGGAGCTGTTTTTT. Amino acids: CASSVLQGTGELFF.

V is TRBV14 and J is TRBJ2-7; 11 bases fit TRBD1. Germline V lookup: CDR1 SGHDN, CDR2 FVKESK. The CDR3 spans 20 residues. The V gene end was trimmed by 4 bases and the J gene end by 3 bases; junction bases not matched to a gene: 20. The CDR3 loop reads CASSRDRGKLKYPMCYEQYF. The CDR3 DNA sequence: TGTGCCAGCAGCCGGGACAGGGGGAAATTAAAATACCCTATGTGCTACGAGCAGTACTTC.

The chain recombines TRBV19 with TRBJ1-3; TRBD1 aligns across 7 bases. The germline gives CDR1 LNHDA, CDR2 SQIVND (reference sequence). Trimming removed 8 bases from V and 4 bases from J; junction bases left unmatched: 11. The CDR3 consists of 15 residues. CDR3 DNA: TGTGCCAGTGGTTTACAGGGGTCCGGAGGAAACACCATATATTTT. Its translation is CASGLQGSGGNTIYF.

This sequence joins TRBV12-5 and TRBJ2-3; 8 positions agree with TRBD1. Germline V gene sequence: CDR1 LGHNT, CDR2 FRNRAP. The length of the CDR3 is 16 residues. Trimming took 6 bases from V and 2 from J; bases not matched to a gene: 10. This chain's CDR3 is CASGPGGASPTDTQYF. The CDR3 DNA reads TGTGCTAGTGGCCCAGGGGGCGCTTCCCCCACAGATACGCAGTATTTT.